The 7 T cell receptor beta chains reported below all come from one sample, sequenced in a study of blood T cell repertoires in COVID-19. Sequencing was performed with immunoSEQ multiplex PCR; in TCRdb, only in-frame clones are kept and a portion is missing. This table has a few hundred thousand clones, approximately 90% appearing once. The sample was PBMCs or T cells enriched from blood (not recorded which). The receptors stem from a man in his forties who had recovered from COVID-19.

The chain recombines TRBV9 with TRBJ2-7; 7 bases are a match to TRBD1. This CDR3 has 14 amino acids. Germline V gene data show CDR1 as SGDLS and CDR2 as YYNGEE. Trimming took 2 bases from V and 5 from J; bases not matched to a gene: 7. The CDR3 DNA sequence: TGTGCCAGCAGCGTTACAGGGGAAATAGACGAGCAGTACTTC. This encodes CASSVTGEIDEQYF.

This sequence joins TRBV7-2 and TRBJ2-1; TRBD1 matches at 8 bases. Germline V gives CDR1 SGHTA, CDR2 FQGNSA. V was clipped by 2 bases and J by 4 bases; unmatched bases: 13. The CDR3 totals 18 residues. CDR3 protein: CASSLLPGGSTLYNEQFF. The CDR3, as DNA: TGTGCCAGCAGCTTACTGCCAGGGGGCTCCACCTTATACAATGAGCAGTTCTTC.

This chain connects TRBV2 to TRBJ2-1; 8 bases are a match to TRBD1. There are 18 residues in the CDR3. CDR1 and CDR2 from the germline V gene are SNHLY and FYNNEI. CDR3 loop: CPQRDRWRVVSSYNEQFF. Written as DNA, the CDR3 is TGTCCACAGAGGGACAGGTGGAGGGTGGTGAGCTCCTACAATGAGCAGTTCTTC.

V usage is TRBV5-6 and J usage is TRBJ1-3; 7 bases fit TRBD1. The V segment lost 4 bases and the J segment 1 base; nucleotides outside the gene matches: 5. CDR1 and CDR2 (germline): SGHDT, YYEEEE. The CDR3 consists of 15 residues. The CDR3 loop is CASSHPGGSGNTIYF. The CDR3 nucleotides read TGTGCCAGCAGCCATCCAGGGGGTTCTGGAAACACCATATATTTT.

V usage is TRBV6-5 and J usage is TRBJ2-7; perhaps TRBD1 as D (5 bases). The germline V gene has CDR1 MNHEY and CDR2 SVGAGI. Trimming removed 8 bases from V and 5 bases from J, with 10 bases in between. The CDR3 consists of 11 residues. The CDR3: CASRQKDEQYF. The CDR3 nucleotides read TGTGCCAGCCGACAGAAAGACGAGCAGTACTTC.

The genes are TRBV6-6 and TRBJ1-4, with 8 positions matching TRBD1. V was clipped by 5 bases and J by 4 bases; unmatched bases: 12. The CDR3 has 17 residues. From germline, CDR1 is MNHNY and CDR2 SVGAGI (reference sequence). DNA for the CDR3: TGTGCCAGCAGTCCAAGTACCCCAGGGGGCAGTAATGAAAAACTGTTTTTT. Its protein is CASSPSTPGGSNEKLFF.

The chain links TRBV28 to TRBJ2-6, with TRBD1 matching over 7 bases. From germline, CDR1 is MDHEN and CDR2 SYDVKM. The CDR3 length is 19 residues. V trimming: 6 bases; J trimming: 0 bases; junction bases outside the gene matches: 14. Written as DNA, the CDR3 is TGTGCCAGCAGACCGGACAGGCCCAACATGAACTCTGGGGCCAACGTCCTGACTTTC. This encodes CASRPDRPNMNSGANVLTF.